This T cell receptor beta chain was obtained from a study of regulatory T cells in long-lasting Graves disease (dated by TCRdb to the early 2020s). Describing the broader study: Antithyroid drugs had been taken for less than 3 months by newly diagnosed Graves' disease patients. Persistent Graves' disease patients were compared with newly diagnosed Graves' disease patients by peripheral blood TCR sequencing and RNA sequencing. The study took place in China and was registered as a clinical trial. A total of about 33 samples underwent TCR sequencing, from some 13 patients with persistent Graves' disease and around 20 patients with newly diagnosed Graves' disease.

Library method: multiplex PCR. Data came from an Illumina HiSeq 4000. TCR beta libraries were built with iRepertoire HTBI primers and Arm-PCR amplification of CDR3 regions. Before sequencing, the PCR products went through gel purification. The original pipeline was this. Gene usage analysis of CDR3 amino acid clonotypes used the 60 to 75 TRBV and 14 TRBJ segments found across samples. COPE and FqMerger were used to merge the filtered high-quality paired reads into contigs. BLAST was used to align contigs to IMGT TRBV, TRBD and TRBJ reference genes, and CDR3 was defined according to IMGT. Clonotypes above 0.1% frequency were classified as highly expanded clones. Shannon entropy served as the measure of repertoire diversity, while the Gini coefficient captured V-J evenness. A clonotype found in more than one individual was treated as public. In-frame beta chains were kept once TCRdb had trimmed the public reads at Q25 with fastp and called clones with MiXCR. Entries are consolidated by CDR3 protein sequence, retaining the most common genes and DNA. The V and J calls were determined by TCRdb, not by the authors. The sample data list some 500,000 distinct CDR3 sequences, and about 14% of these were observed just once. The top ten constitute roughly a tenth of the sample.

The label giving this sample's time point can be read as: newly diagnosed GD, antithyroid drugs for less than 3 months. RNA was extracted from PBMCs in TRIzol for both TCR sequencing and RNA sequencing. Graves' disease was diagnosed according to American Thyroid Association guidelines. Patients for the study were recruited at an endocrinology department in Xi'an, China. Each patient gave approximately 9 milliliters of peripheral blood, collected in an EDTA anticoagulant tube. Ficoll Paque Plus density gradient separation was used to isolate PBMCs, and no additional T cell sorting was done. An Agilent 2100 Bioanalyzer and agarose gel were used to check RNA quality, and a NanoDrop 2000 was used to measure RNA concentration. This clonotype was counted many times. It lacks a known antigen. The input lacks base qualities; no much larger clone sits a single base away. What the research found in general, with its limitations: Persistent Graves' disease patients showed lower TCR Shannon entropy and fewer highly expanded clones than newly diagnosed patients, suggesting clonal expansion. Because the primary lesion, thyroid tissue, could not be accessed, the study looked at peripheral blood alone. The small sample size was acknowledged by the authors as a limitation that may reduce accuracy. Sequencing and analysis were limited to the TCR beta chain. More public clonotypes were shared among persistent patients (roughly 2,700) than among newly diagnosed patients (roughly 1,000). Preferential use of TRBV28, TRBJ1-2 and TRBJ2-5 was observed in persistent disease, whereas TRBV20-1 and TRBJ2-1 were favored in newly diagnosed disease.

From the germline V gene, CDR1 is ENHRY and CDR2 is SYGVKD. The CDR3 holds 15 amino acids from the cysteine to the phenylalanine. Only the CDR3 DNA stays, 45 bases, in frame from base 1. A distance of 9 bases separates the germline ends of V and J, which lose 0 bases and 6 bases respectively. The sample also formed part of further work on T cells in Graves' hyperthyroidism and ophthalmopathy. As noted in the second study: Stable Graves' hyperthyroidism was defined as the absence of progression to ophthalmopathy over 18 months of follow-up. Hyperthyroidism patients were newly diagnosed, with disease duration under 2 months, and aged 18 to 65 years. Patients with uncontrolled infections, other autoimmune diseases, pregnancy or lactation were excluded. Diagnoses were based on clinical symptoms, serum thyroxine and TRAb, thyroid ultrasound and orbital computed tomography. For the first round of RT-PCR on the TCR CDR3, the HTBI primer set was used together with the Qiagen OneStep RT-PCR kit. Most expanded thyroid clonotypes (frequency above 0.001) were also detected in blood, suggesting blood repertoires may reflect thyroid immune responses. A 13 V-J signature model separated ophthalmopathy from stable hyperthyroidism, with roughly 88% sensitivity and 81.08% specificity in cross-validation and 80%/75% in testing. In validation, the model predicted progression to ophthalmopathy a median of approximately 6.3 months before onset, with around 70% sensitivity and roughly 77% specificity. A discovery cohort of about a hundred patients, 43 with Graves' ophthalmopathy and fewer than 65 with stable Graves' hyperthyroidism, was used to find distinguishing TCR V-J signatures. An independent validation cohort of 18 to 20 hyperthyroidism patients and some 15 patients who later progressed to ophthalmopathy tested prospective prediction of ophthalmopathy. The 100 discovery patients were divided at random into training and test sets in a 7:3 ratio. In more than five Graves' hyperthyroidism patients, the study also compared T-cell repertoires from thyroid tissue with T-cell repertoires from blood. Following sampling, methimazole starting at 30 mg daily was given to hyperthyroidism patients, and high-dose intravenous methylprednisolone was given to ophthalmopathy patients. The libraries were constructed in a second round of multiplex PCR and then size-selected and purified. Libraries were sequenced paired-end with 100 bp reads on an Illumina HiSeq2000. SOAPnuke was used to process the raw data, removing reads that contained adapters or uncalled bases, had a mean Phred below 15, or lacked an exact match to the constant primer or identifier. COPE v1.2.5 was used to merge high-quality paired reads, and clonotypes were defined as unique nucleotide sequences. MiTCR v1.1 was used to align clonotypes to the IMGT TRBV, TRBD and TRBJ reference segments. Only V-J combinations with frequency above 0.0001, covering 99.2% of repertoires, were analysed. The TCS score was defined as the ratio of F50 (clonal expansion) to E x V (chaos), calculated using BLOSUM62-based TCRdist between CDR3 peptides within each V-J. Welch's t-statistics and random forest reduced roughly 540 V-J features to 13, which were used in a naive Bayes classifier (R e1071). Sample size was not statistically predetermined, and blinding of investigators to group allocation was not performed. The paper describes TCR Vbeta CDR3 sequencing of 135 peripheral blood samples, made up of 43 ophthalmopathy patients, some 80 hyperthyroidism patients and some 17 progressor patients.

The chain uses TRBV10-3 and TRBJ1-6; tentative D gene TRBD1, with 5 bases matching. Sequencing used peripheral blood mononuclear cells (PBMCs), obtained at new diagnosis, from a patient treated with antithyroid drugs. The clonotype originates from a man aged 25 to 45 with Graves disease. Donor details come from another sample of the same person, matched by shared clones. The sequence in DNA is TGTGCCATCAGTGAGTCAACAGGAGCTAATTCACCCCTCCACTTT. Its protein reads: CAISESTGANSPLHF.